Listed below are T cell receptor beta chains from one sample, sequenced in a study of blood T cell repertoires in COVID-19. Clones were read by immunoSEQ multiplex PCR, and TCRdb kept only the in-frame ones, dropping some. Altogether about 300,000 clones are present, roughly 90% being singletons, with the ten largest covering around 1.1%. The sequencing sample was made of PBMCs or T cells enriched from blood (not recorded which). The receptors were sampled from a woman aged 25 to 39 who had recovered from COVID-19. Both conserved end residues are part of each CDR3. D genes are given only for firm matches. Expanded clones are given a class, and other clones once, few, many or no size at all.

D gene: TRBD1
clone size: .
CDR3 length: 14
V gene: TRBV29-1
CDR3 protein: CSVRTGRSNTEAFF

D gene: TRBD1
clone size: .
CDR3 length: 14
V gene: TRBV19
CDR3 protein: CASSQGINTGELFF

D gene: TRBD1
clone size: .
CDR3 length: 15
V gene: TRBV9
CDR3 protein: CASSPRTGGDYGYTF

D gene: TRBD2
clone size: .
CDR3 length: 15
V gene: TRBV29-1
CDR3 protein: CSVGRLAGGTDTQYF

D gene: .
clone size: once
CDR3 length: 13
V gene: TRBV6-4
CDR3 protein: CASSDSGNSPLHF

D gene: .
clone size: .
CDR3 length: 15
V gene: TRBV5-4
CDR3 protein: CASSNWLRSNNEQFF

D gene: .
clone size: .
CDR3 length: 17
V gene: TRBV4-1
CDR3 protein: CASRPIPISQGNYGYTF

D gene: .
clone size: .
CDR3 length: 15
V gene: TRBV12-1
CDR3 protein: CASSPWDRAGQPQHF

D gene: .
clone size: .
CDR3 length: 15
V gene: TRBV28
CDR3 protein: CASSSDGGFTDTQYF

D gene: TRBD2
clone size: .
CDR3 length: 16
V gene: TRBV5-6
CDR3 protein: CASSWGLAGGYNEQFF

D gene: TRBD1
clone size: .
CDR3 length: 13
V gene: TRBV10-3
CDR3 protein: CAISGQGRETQYF

D gene: .
clone size: .
CDR3 length: 15
V gene: TRBV5-4
CDR3 protein: CASSTGRSGSYEQYF

D gene: .
clone size: .
CDR3 length: 14
V gene: TRBV11-2
CDR3 protein: CASSLDRGSYEQYF

D gene: .
clone size: .
CDR3 length: 20
V gene: TRBV21-1
CDR3 protein: CASSKEGSRGRGPAKNIQYF

D gene: TRBD2
clone size: .
CDR3 length: 18
V gene: TRBV5-4
CDR3 protein: CASSYFPATGTRQATQYF

D gene: TRBD2
clone size: .
CDR3 length: 16
V gene: TRBV7-8
CDR3 protein: CASSLRLAGVQETQYF

D gene: .
clone size: .
CDR3 length: 14
V gene: TRBV7-2
CDR3 protein: CASSLGGVANTIYF

D gene: .
clone size: .
CDR3 length: 14
V gene: TRBV9
CDR3 protein: CASSVTGLNTEAFF

D gene: TRBD1
clone size: .
CDR3 length: 14
V gene: TRBV19
CDR3 protein: CASSIGQGAYGYTF

D gene: .
clone size: .
CDR3 length: 13
V gene: TRBV27
CDR3 protein: CASSSGRAETQYF

D gene: .
clone size: .
CDR3 length: 13
V gene: TRBV28
CDR3 protein: CASRLTGTQSYTF

D gene: TRBD1
clone size: .
CDR3 length: 16
V gene: TRBV4-2
CDR3 protein: CASSQAPDRVRYEQYF

D gene: .
clone size: .
CDR3 length: 16
V gene: TRBV19
CDR3 protein: CASSPETGKVSYEQYF

D gene: TRBD1
clone size: .
CDR3 length: 14
V gene: TRBV5-4
CDR3 protein: CASSAGQGKYEQYF

D gene: .
clone size: .
CDR3 length: 13
V gene: TRBV7-2
CDR3 protein: CASSLDEVTKLFF

D gene: .
clone size: .
CDR3 length: 15
V gene: TRBV5-6
CDR3 protein: CASSLEQGWADEQYF

D gene: .
clone size: once
CDR3 length: 15
V gene: TRBV18
CDR3 protein: CASSPPNRRNTEAFF

D gene: TRBD2
clone size: .
CDR3 length: 15
V gene: TRBV27
CDR3 protein: CASSFLAGGNNEQFF

D gene: TRBD1
clone size: .
CDR3 length: 14
V gene: TRBV19
CDR3 protein: CASSGDSGDQPQHF

D gene: TRBD1
clone size: .
CDR3 length: 17
V gene: TRBV19
CDR3 protein: CASSIRQMDRVNSPLHF

D gene: TRBD1
clone size: .
CDR3 length: 15
V gene: TRBV27
CDR3 protein: CASTSLGQGGEKLFF

D gene: TRBD2
clone size: .
CDR3 length: 14
V gene: TRBV19
CDR3 protein: CASSILAGGETQYF

D gene: .
clone size: .
CDR3 length: 14
V gene: TRBV19
CDR3 protein: CASSIQGSYYGYTF

D gene: TRBD1
clone size: .
CDR3 length: 14
V gene: TRBV7-9
CDR3 protein: CASSHGTGDQPQHF

D gene: TRBD2
clone size: .
CDR3 length: 15
V gene: TRBV7-6
CDR3 protein: CASSRGLADLYEQFF

D gene: TRBD2
clone size: .
CDR3 length: 16
V gene: TRBV5-1
CDR3 protein: CASSFPGTSGRNEQFF

D gene: .
clone size: .
CDR3 length: 13
V gene: TRBV12-3/TRBV12-4
CDR3 protein: CASRVNLVEKLFF

D gene: .
clone size: .
CDR3 length: 16
V gene: TRBV4-3
CDR3 protein: CASSQDARANTGELFF

D gene: .
clone size: .
CDR3 length: 14
V gene: TRBV6-5
CDR3 protein: CASSYSSTVPEQYF

D gene: TRBD1
clone size: .
CDR3 length: 15
V gene: TRBV15
CDR3 protein: CATSRARQGSYGYTF

D gene: .
clone size: .
CDR3 length: 15
V gene: TRBV6-5
CDR3 protein: CASSYSPTDNQPQHF

D gene: TRBD2
clone size: .
CDR3 length: 16
V gene: TRBV28
CDR3 protein: CASRASGTRFYNEQFF

D gene: .
clone size: once
CDR3 length: 16
V gene: TRBV9
CDR3 protein: CASSVDLGARDYGYTF

D gene: .
clone size: .
CDR3 length: 16
V gene: TRBV24-1
CDR3 protein: CATSEFRQSSYNEQFF

D gene: .
clone size: .
CDR3 length: 15
V gene: TRBV19
CDR3 protein: CASSIHGRGDYGYTF

D gene: .
clone size: few
CDR3 length: 14
V gene: TRBV7-2
CDR3 protein: CASSPGPQAYEQYF

D gene: .
clone size: .
CDR3 length: 15
V gene: TRBV24-1
CDR3 protein: CATAASGTSTDTQYF

D gene: TRBD2
clone size: .
CDR3 length: 15
V gene: TRBV30
CDR3 protein: CAWTRGLAGGNEQFF

D gene: .
clone size: .
CDR3 length: 15
V gene: TRBV7-2
CDR3 protein: CASSPRDTLSSPLHF

D gene: TRBD2
clone size: .
CDR3 length: 15
V gene: TRBV10-3
CDR3 protein: CAISGQTSPTGELFF

D gene: TRBD2
clone size: .
CDR3 length: 13
V gene: TRBV29-1
CDR3 protein: CSVAGTNSYEQYF

D gene: .
clone size: .
CDR3 length: 16
V gene: TRBV7-2
CDR3 protein: CASSFFQPERSGGYTF

D gene: .
clone size: .
CDR3 length: 15
V gene: TRBV28
CDR3 protein: CASRTLVTGNTEAFF

D gene: .
clone size: .
CDR3 length: 12
V gene: TRBV27
CDR3 protein: CASSAIRGRQHF

D gene: .
clone size: .
CDR3 length: 15
V gene: TRBV9
CDR3 protein: CASRLRAEGNQPQHF

D gene: TRBD2
clone size: .
CDR3 length: 18
V gene: TRBV6-2/TRBV6-3
CDR3 protein: CASSYLTSGTVTYNEQFF

D gene: TRBD1
clone size: .
CDR3 length: 14
V gene: TRBV28
CDR3 protein: CASSSGGENQPQHF

D gene: .
clone size: few
CDR3 length: 13
V gene: TRBV9
CDR3 protein: CASNLWGDGEQFF